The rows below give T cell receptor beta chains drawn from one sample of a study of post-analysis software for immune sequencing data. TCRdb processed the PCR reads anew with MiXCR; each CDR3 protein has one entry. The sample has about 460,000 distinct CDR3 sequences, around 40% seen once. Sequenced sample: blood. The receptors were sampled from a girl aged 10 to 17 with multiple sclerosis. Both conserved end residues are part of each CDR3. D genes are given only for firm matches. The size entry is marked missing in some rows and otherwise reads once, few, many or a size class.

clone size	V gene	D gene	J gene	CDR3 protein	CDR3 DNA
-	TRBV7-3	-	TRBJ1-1	CASSIAMNTEAFF	TGTGCCAGCAGCATCGCTATGAACACTGAAGCTTTCTTT
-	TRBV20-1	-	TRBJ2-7	CSARDPGPNLYEQYF	TGCAGTGCTAGAGACCCCGGGCCGAACCTCTACGAGCAGTACTTC
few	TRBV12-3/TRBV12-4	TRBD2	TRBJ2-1	CASRDIAGGSRNEQFF	TGTGCCAGCAGGGACATAGCGGGAGGGAGCCGCAATGAGCAGTTCTTC
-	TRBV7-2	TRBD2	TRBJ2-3	CASSFFAGGSTDTQYF	TGTGCCAGCAGCTTTTTTGCGGGAGGGAGCACAGATACGCAGTATTTT
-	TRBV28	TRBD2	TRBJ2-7	CASSNGRIAGFISYEQYF	TGTGCCAGCAGCAACGGTCGCATAGCGGGATTTATCTCCTACGAGCAGTACTTC
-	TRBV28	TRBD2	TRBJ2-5	CASSLWGSVEREMDEQYF	TGTGCCAGCAGTTTATGGGGGAGCGTAGAGCGGGAAATGGATGAGCAGTACTTC
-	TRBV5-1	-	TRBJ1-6	CASSSQWGGQSPLHF	TGCGCCAGCAGCTCCCAGTGGGGGGGGCAATCACCCCTCCACTTT
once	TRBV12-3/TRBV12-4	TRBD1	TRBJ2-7	CASIPGQGTYEQYF	TGTGCCAGCATACCGGGACAGGGGACCTACGAGCAGTACTTC
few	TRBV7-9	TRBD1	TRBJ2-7	CASGTLDRGNEQYF	TGTGCCAGCGGAACCCTAGACAGGGGAAACGAGCAGTACTTC
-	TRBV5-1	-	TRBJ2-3	CASSVDSVTDTQYF	TGCGCCAGCAGCGTGGACAGTGTCACAGATACGCAGTATTTT
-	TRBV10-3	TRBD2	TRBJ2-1	CAIQSLAGWGEQFF	TGTGCCATCCAGTCCCTAGCGGGGTGGGGTGAGCAGTTCTTC
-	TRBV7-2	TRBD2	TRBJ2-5	CASSPIAGGETQYF	TGTGCCAGCAGCCCCATAGCGGGAGGGGAGACCCAGTACTTC
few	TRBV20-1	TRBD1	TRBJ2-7	CSAIGGRGRIDEQYF	TGCAGTGCTATTGGAGGCAGGGGGCGCATCGACGAGCAGTACTTC
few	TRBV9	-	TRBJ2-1	CASSVGRRDEQFF	TGTGCCAGCAGCGTAGGTAGGCGGGATGAGCAGTTCTTC
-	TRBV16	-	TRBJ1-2	CASSQRVVDRTNYGYTF	TGTGCCAGCAGCCAACGAGTAGTCGACAGAACTAACTATGGCTACACCTTC
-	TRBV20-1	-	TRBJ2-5	CSAREEIQETQYF	TGCAGTGCTAGAGAAGAAATCCAAGAGACCCAGTACTTC
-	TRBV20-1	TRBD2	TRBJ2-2	CSARDGKGRAGELFF	TGCAGTGCTAGAGATGGAAAGGGGAGGGCCGGGGAGCTGTTTTTT
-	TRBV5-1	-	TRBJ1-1	CASSAGTENTEAFF	TGCGCCAGCAGCGCCGGGACGGAAAACACTGAAGCTTTCTTT
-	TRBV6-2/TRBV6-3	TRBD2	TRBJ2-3	CASSSALAGVADTQYF	TGTGCCAGCAGTTCGGCGCTAGCGGGAGTGGCAGATACGCAGTATTTT
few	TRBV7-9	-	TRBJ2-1	CASSSFDYLINEQFF	TGTGCCAGCAGCTCCTTCGACTATTTGATCAATGAGCAGTTCTTC